Following are 18 T cell receptor beta chains from one sample sequenced in a study of T cell changes during pregnancy in multiple sclerosis. Data came from immunoSEQ multiplex PCR; TCRdb stores just in-frame clones and leaves some out. The sample yields approximately 84,000 clones, less than 95% seen once. This material consisted of peripheral blood, taken in the third trimester of pregnancy. These receptors were taken from a female donor with multiple sclerosis, enrolled in a pregnancy study.

The chain has TRBV7-9 and TRBJ1-5; no firm D call. With 3 bases removed from V and 3 bases from J, the gap between germline ends came to 12 bases. The CDR3 is 15 amino acids. The germline V gene encodes CDR1 SEHNR and CDR2 FQNEAQ (reference sequence). Here the CDR3 reads CASSLTGEDNQPQHF. DNA of the CDR3: TGTGCCAGCAGCTTGACCGGAGAAGACAATCAGCCCCAGCATTTT.

The rearrangement joins TRBV6-1 to TRBJ1-1; weak D call: TRBD1 (5 bases). The V and J ends lost 4 bases and 1 base respectively, with 13 bases between them. Germline V gene sequence: CDR1 MNHNS, CDR2 SASEGT. This CDR3 comprises 15 residues. Here the CDR3 reads CASSVGGGQNTEAFF. DNA for the CDR3: TGTGCCAGCAGTGTGGGGGGAGGGCAGAACACTGAAGCTTTCTTT.

The rearrangement links TRBV4-1 to TRBJ1-2; no definite D call. Deletions cut 0 bases from V and 4 bases from J, with 6 bases between. Germline CDR1 reads MGHRA; CDR2 reads YSYEKL. CDR3 size: 13 residues. The CDR3 loop is CASSQDVAYGYTF. CDR3 nucleotides: TGCGCCAGCAGCCAAGATGTGGCCTATGGCTACACCTTC.

The chain links TRBV5-1 to TRBJ2-7, with a tentative D call TRBD2 (6 bases). The CDR3 has 14 amino acids. CDR1 and CDR2 from the germline V gene are SGHRS and YFSETQ. V lost 1 base, J lost 4 bases, and 12 bases lay in between. The CDR3: CASSLWGVEYEQYF. The CDR3, as DNA: TGCGCCAGCAGCTTGTGGGGGGTAGAGTACGAGCAGTACTTC.

This sequence joins TRBV2 and TRBJ2-5; 10 nucleotides line up with TRBD2. Per germline, CDR1 SNHLY and CDR2 FYNNEI. CDR3 length equals 14 residues. Losses at the gene ends were 6 bases for V and 5 bases for J; bases not matched to a gene: 6. The CDR3 is CASSPGLAWETQYF. CDR3 coding DNA: TGTGCCAGCAGCCCGGGACTAGCGTGGGAGACCCAGTACTTC. Variable domain in full (rest from reference TRBV2 and TRBJ2-5): EPEVTQTPSHQVTQMGQEVILRCVPISNHLYFYWYRQILGQKVEFLVSFYNNEISEKSEIFDDQFSVERPDGSNFTLKIRSTKLEDSAMYFCASSPGLAWETQYFGPGTRLLVL.

In this sample, this clone turned up once. One end of the junction is discordant with germline, which a read error may explain. The gene calls are TRBV7-3 and TRBJ2-1; TRBD2 agrees at 10 bases. This CDR3 has 15 residues. The germline CDR1 and CDR2 sequences are SGHTA and FQGTGA. DNA of the CDR3: TGTGCCAGCAGCCTAACTAGCGGGAATTGGAATGAGCAGTTCTTC. The encoded protein is CASSLTSGNWNEQFF.

V gene TRBV29-1 combines with J gene TRBJ2-2, with D perhaps TRBD1 (6 bases). V lost 8 bases, J lost 5 bases, and 15 bases lay in between. The CDR3 is made up of 13 amino acids. In germline, CDR1 is SQVTM, CDR2 ANQGSEA. The CDR3 bases are TGCAGCATGGAACAGGGTACAACCGGGGAGCTGTTTTTT. Protein: CSMEQGTTGELFF.

J is TRBJ2-2 and V is TRBV14; D call uncertain. CDR3 length: 13 residues. V shed 2 bases and J shed 4 bases, with 5 bases lying between them. The germline V gene has CDR1 SGHDN and CDR2 FVKESK. The CDR3 DNA follows: TGTGCCAGCAGCCAATCTATCACCGGGGAGCTGTTTTTT. Translated: CASSQSITGELFF.

Only one count was recorded for this clone. The genes are TRBV5-6 and TRBJ1-4, with D unclear. Between the trimmed V and J ends, which lost 3 bases and 6 bases, there was a span of 12 bases. CDR3 length: 14 residues. Germline loops: CDR1 SGHDT, CDR2 YYEEEE. The CDR3 DNA reads TGTGCCAGCAGCTACGTGGGGAGGTATGAAAAACTGTTTTTT. This gives the protein CASSYVGRYEKLFF.

The genes are TRBV25-1 and TRBJ1-6; D is uncertain. The CDR3 loop spans 16 amino acids. The germline V gene encodes CDR1 MGHDK and CDR2 SYGVNS. V lost 1 base to trimming and J lost 0 bases, with 7 bases between them. CDR3: CASSEFGSSYNSPLHF. In nucleotides, the CDR3 is TGTGCCAGCAGTGAATTCGGGAGCTCCTATAATTCACCCCTCCACTTT.

The gene calls are TRBV6-1 and TRBJ2-1; D gene uncertain. Germline V gene lookup returns CDR1 MNHNS and CDR2 SASEGT. Trimming shortened V by 1 base and J by 10 bases, and 8 bases separated the two germline ends. This CDR3 contains 12 residues. The CDR3 DNA reads as TGTGCCAGCAGTGAAGTATCGACAGAGCAGTTCTTC. The encoded protein is CASSEVSTEQFF.

The V and J genes are TRBV19 and TRBJ2-3; D might be TRBD1 (6 bases). The germline V gene encodes CDR1 LNHDA and CDR2 SQIVND (reference sequence). This CDR3 is 13 amino acids long. V dropped 7 bases and J dropped 5 bases, with 13 bases sitting between them. The CDR3 bases are TGTGCCAGTAACACAGGGAGTTTAGATACGCAGTATTTT. Its translation is CASNTGSLDTQYF.

J is TRBJ1-1 and V is TRBV6-1; TRBD1 aligns across 7 bases. The CDR3 runs to 15 residues. Trimming at V came to 6 bases and at J to 0 bases, leaving 7 bases not matched to a gene. In germline, CDR1 is MNHNS, CDR2 SASEGT. In nucleotides, the CDR3 is TGTGCCAGCAGCCAGGACAGGTTCTTGAACACTGAAGCTTTCTTT. It yields the protein CASSQDRFLNTEAFF.

This sequence joins TRBV7-8 and TRBJ2-2; tentatively, D is TRBD2 (6 bases). This CDR3 contains 15 residues. Trimming pared 6 bases from V and 6 bases from J, leaving 17 bases between. Per the germline V gene, CDR1 is SGHVS and CDR2 is FQNEAQ. The CDR3 loop reads CASSPGGSHSGELFF. CDR3 DNA sequence: TGTGCCAGCAGTCCCGGGGGTAGCCACTCCGGGGAGCTGTTTTTT.

This chain links TRBV28 with TRBJ2-5; D possibly corresponds to TRBD1 (5 bases). The V gene lost 3 bases and the J gene lost 7 bases, with 15 bases spanning the gap. CDR3 length: 14 residues. Germline lookup yields CDR1 MDHEN and CDR2 SYDVKM. CDR3 amino acids: CASSFVGPRATQYF. The CDR3 coding sequence is TGTGCCAGCAGTTTTGTGGGGCCCCGGGCGACCCAGTACTTC. Together with reference TRBV28 and TRBJ2-5, the CDR3 gives the full variable domain: DVKVTQSSRYLVKRTGEKVFLECVQDMDHENMFWYRQDPGLGLRLIYFSYDVKMKEKGDIPEGYSVSREKKERFSLILESASTNQTSMYLCASSFVGPRATQYFGPGTRLLVL.

The V gene is TRBV29-1, the J gene TRBJ1-2, with 8 positions matching TRBD1. Germline lookup yields CDR1 SQVTM and CDR2 ANQGSEA. Unmatched junction bases numbered 12, after V lost 4 bases and J lost 2 bases. The CDR3 is made up of 16 amino acids. CDR3 in DNA: TGCAGCGTTGGAGGGGCGACAGGGGCTAGGAACTATGGCTACACCTTC. The encoded protein is CSVGGATGARNYGYTF.

The V gene is TRBV5-5, the J gene TRBJ1-3; D call uncertain. Trimming left V 4 bases short and J 5 bases short, with 7 bases between. This CDR3 has 12 amino acids. Germline CDR1 SGHKS, CDR2 YYEKEE (reference sequence). The CDR3 DNA reads as TGTGCCAGCAGCATAGATAGAAACACCATATATTTT. Protein product: CASSIDRNTIYF.

This rearrangement joins TRBV9 to TRBJ2-3, with TRBD2 matching 10 bases. This CDR3 spans 16 amino acids. The V gene end was trimmed by 0 bases and the J gene end by 2 bases; junction bases not matched to a gene: 3. Germline CDR1 SGDLS, CDR2 YYNGEE. CDR3 sequence (DNA): TGTGCCAGCAGCGTAGCTAGCGGGGGCCCCACAGATACGCAGTATTTT. Protein sequence: CASSVASGGPTDTQYF.